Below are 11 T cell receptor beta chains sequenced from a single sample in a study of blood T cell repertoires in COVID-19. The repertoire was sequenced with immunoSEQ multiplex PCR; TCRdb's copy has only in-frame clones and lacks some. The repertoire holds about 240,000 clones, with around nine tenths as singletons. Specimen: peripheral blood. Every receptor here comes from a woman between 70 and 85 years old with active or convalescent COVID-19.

CDR3 sequence: CASSQGSGGAGDTQYF. CDR3 DNA sequence: TGCGCCAGCAGCCAGGGTAGCGGGGGGGCCGGCGATACGCAGTATTTT. The chain carries TRBV4-3 and TRBJ2-3, with 11 positions matching TRBD2. The CDR3 loop spans 16 amino acids. CDR1 and CDR2 (germline): LGHNA, YSLEER. V lost 3 bases to trimming and J lost 6 bases; unmatched junction nucleotides: 8.

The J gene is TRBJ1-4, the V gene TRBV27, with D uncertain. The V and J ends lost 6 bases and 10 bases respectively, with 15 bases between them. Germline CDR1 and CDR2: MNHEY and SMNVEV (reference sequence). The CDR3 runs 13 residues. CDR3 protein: CASSDPPGRKLFF. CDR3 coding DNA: TGTGCCAGCAGCGACCCCCCGGGAAGAAAACTGTTTTTT.

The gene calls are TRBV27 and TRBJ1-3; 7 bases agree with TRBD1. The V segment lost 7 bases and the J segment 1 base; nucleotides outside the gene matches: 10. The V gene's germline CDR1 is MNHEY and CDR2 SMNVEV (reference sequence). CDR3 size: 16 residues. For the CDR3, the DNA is TGTGCCAGCATGCAGGGGGGCCTCCTGTCTGGAAACACCATATATTTT. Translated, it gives CASMQGGLLSGNTIYF.

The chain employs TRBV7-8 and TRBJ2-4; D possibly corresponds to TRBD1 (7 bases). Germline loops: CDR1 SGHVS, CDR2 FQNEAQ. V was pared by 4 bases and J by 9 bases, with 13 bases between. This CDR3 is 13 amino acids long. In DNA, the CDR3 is TGTGCCAGCAGCTGGGGACAGCGGGCCATTCAGTACTTC. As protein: CASSWGQRAIQYF.

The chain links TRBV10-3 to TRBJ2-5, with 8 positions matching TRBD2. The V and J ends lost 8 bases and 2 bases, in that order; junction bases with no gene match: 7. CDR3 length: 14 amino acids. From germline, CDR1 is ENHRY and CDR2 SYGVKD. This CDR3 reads CAISDGGAQETQYF. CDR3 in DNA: TGTGCCATCTCTGACGGGGGGGCGCAAGAGACCCAGTACTTC.

The chain's CDR3 is CATQGNTEAFF. CDR3 nucleotides: TGTGCCACACAGGGTAACACTGAAGCTTTCTTT. The chain combines TRBV7-6 with TRBJ1-1; possible D gene TRBD1, 6 bases. CDR3 length: 11 residues. Germline values: CDR1 SGHVS, CDR2 FNYEAQ. The V end lost 10 bases, the J end lost 2 bases, and 8 bases lay between the germline ends.

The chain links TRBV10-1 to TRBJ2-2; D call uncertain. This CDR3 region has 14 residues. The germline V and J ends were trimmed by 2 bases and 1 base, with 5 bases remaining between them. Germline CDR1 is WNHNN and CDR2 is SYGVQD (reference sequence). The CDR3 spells CASSERRNTGELFF. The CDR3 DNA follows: TGCGCCAGCAGTGAGAGGAGGAACACCGGGGAGCTGTTTTTT.

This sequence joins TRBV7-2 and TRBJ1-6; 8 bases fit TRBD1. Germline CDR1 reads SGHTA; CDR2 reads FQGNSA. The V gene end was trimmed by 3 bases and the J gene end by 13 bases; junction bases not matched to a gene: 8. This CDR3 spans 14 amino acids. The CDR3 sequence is CASSFGQGAGPLHF. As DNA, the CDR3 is TGTGCCAGCAGCTTCGGACAGGGCGCCGGGCCCCTCCACTTT.

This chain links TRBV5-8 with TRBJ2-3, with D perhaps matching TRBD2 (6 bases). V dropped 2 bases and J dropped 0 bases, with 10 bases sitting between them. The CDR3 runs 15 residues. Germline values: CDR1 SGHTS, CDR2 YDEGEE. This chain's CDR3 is CASSLQGTSTDTQYF. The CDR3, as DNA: TGTGCCAGCAGCTTACAAGGGACTAGCACAGATACGCAGTATTTT.

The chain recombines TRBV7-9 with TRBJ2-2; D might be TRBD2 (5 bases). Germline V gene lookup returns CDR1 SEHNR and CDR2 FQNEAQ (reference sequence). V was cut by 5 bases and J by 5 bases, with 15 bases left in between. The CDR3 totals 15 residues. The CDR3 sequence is CASSPLRPGTGELFF. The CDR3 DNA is TGTGCCAGCAGCCCCCTAAGGCCGGGAACCGGGGAGCTGTTTTTT.

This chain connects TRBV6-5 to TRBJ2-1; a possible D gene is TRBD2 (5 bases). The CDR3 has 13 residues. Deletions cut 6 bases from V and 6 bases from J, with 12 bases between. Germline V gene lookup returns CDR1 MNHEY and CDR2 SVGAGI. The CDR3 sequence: CASRSLSGNEQFF. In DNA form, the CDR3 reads TGTGCCAGCAGATCCCTCAGCGGCAATGAGCAGTTCTTC.